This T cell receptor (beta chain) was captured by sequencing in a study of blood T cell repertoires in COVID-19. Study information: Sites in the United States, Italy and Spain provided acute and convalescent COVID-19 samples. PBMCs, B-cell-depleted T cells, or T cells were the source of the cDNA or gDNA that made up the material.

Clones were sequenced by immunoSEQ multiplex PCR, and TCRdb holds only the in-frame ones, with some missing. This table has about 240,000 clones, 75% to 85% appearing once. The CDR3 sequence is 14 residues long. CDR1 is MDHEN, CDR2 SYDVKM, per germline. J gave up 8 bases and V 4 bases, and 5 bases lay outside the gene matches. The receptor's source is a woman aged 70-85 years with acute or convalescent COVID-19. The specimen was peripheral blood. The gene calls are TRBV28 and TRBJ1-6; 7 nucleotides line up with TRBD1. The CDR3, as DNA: TGTGCCAGCAGTTCCGGGACAGCAGATTCACCCCTCCACTTT. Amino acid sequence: CASSSGTADSPLHF.